The clone carrying this T cell receptor (beta chain) was seen a handful of times. Its antigen remains unknown. After removal of 5 bases from V and 5 bases from J, the junction contained 8 bases not matched to a gene. This CDR3 comprises 14 residues. Germline CDR1 SQVTM, CDR2 ANQGSEA. One entry per CDR3 protein, called by TCRdb with MiXCR from the 5' RACE reads. The table includes 610,000 or so distinct CDR3 sequences, approximately 13% detected once. The sample is drawn from a study of T cells after yellow fever vaccination. Study summary: SMART-Seq v4 Ultra Low Input handled preparation of low-cell-number fractions. Study results and caveats: Reappearance after the booster was observed for most primary-vaccination clones (96% CD4, roughly 88% CD8). Weaker overall, the secondary response nonetheless peaked faster (day 5 versus 15). A minor fraction of clonotypes spanned both CD4 and CD8 compartments.

The source is a young man who received the YFV17D yellow fever vaccine. The J gene is TRBJ1-2, the V gene TRBV29-1; 10 positions agree with TRBD1. The input for sequencing was PBMCs, taken on the day of the yellow fever booster vaccination. CDR3 amino acids: CSVRRDRGPYGYTF. CDR3 nucleotide sequence: TGCAGCGTTCGGCGGGACAGGGGCCCTTATGGCTACACCTTC.